The 30 T cell receptor beta chains in this list originate from one sample, sequenced in a study of T cells in Graves' hyperthyroidism and ophthalmopathy. Amplified TCR beta CDR3 regions came from RNA transcripts. First-round RT-PCR of the TCR CDR3 relied on the HTBI primer set. TCRdb independently ran MiXCR on the multiplex PCR reads; one entry per CDR3 protein. The profile shows around 190,000 distinct CDR3 sequences, about 17% of them singletons. Material for sequencing was blood. The receptors stem from a woman between 45 and 60 years old with Graves' hyperthyroidism.

At least ten counts were recorded for this clonotype. The rearrangement links TRBV28 to TRBJ2-3, with a possible D match to TRBD2 (6 bases). Trimming cost V 2 bases and J 2 bases, with 14 bases left between them. Germline V gene lookup returns CDR1 MDHEN and CDR2 SYDVKM. The CDR3 loop spans 16 amino acids. This CDR3 is CASSLVARGLTDTQYF. CDR3 nucleotide sequence: TGTGCCAGCAGTTTAGTTGCGCGGGGACTCACAGATACGCAGTATTTT.

This clonotype was seen a few times. The chain carries TRBV6-2 or TRBV6-3 and TRBJ2-7, with D unresolved. The CDR3 runs to 14 residues. Trimming removed 5 bases at V and 3 bases at J, with 14 bases between. The germline V gene has CDR1 MNHEY and CDR2 SVGEGT. For the CDR3, the DNA is TGTGCCAGCAGTAGACGTGCACTATTCTACGAGCAGTACTTC. Translating it yields CASSRRALFYEQYF.

This clonotype was seen at least ten times. The chain employs TRBV12-3 or TRBV12-4 and TRBJ2-3; D ambiguous. V was shortened by 3 bases and J by 0 bases, with 13 bases between the two germline ends. The CDR3 covers 16 residues. The CDR3 loop is CASSFNTLRSTDTQYF. For the CDR3, the DNA is TGTGCCAGCAGTTTCAATACCCTCCGTAGCACAGATACGCAGTATTTT.

In its sample, this clonotype was seen a few times. The chain uses TRBV6-1 and TRBJ1-1; D not resolved. CDR1 is MNHNS and CDR2 is SASEGT in the germline V gene. The CDR3 extends over 14 amino acids. The V gene lost 6 bases and the J gene lost 6 bases, with 17 bases spanning the gap. The DNA of the CDR3 is TGTGCCAGCAGGGAGAGGTTGCGTGACGCTGAAGCTTTCTTT. It translates to CASRERLRDAEAFF.

The chain couples TRBV2 to TRBJ1-1; 8 bases align to TRBD1. This CDR3 has 17 amino acids. The V gene's germline CDR1 is SNHLY and CDR2 FYNNEI. Trimming at V came to 6 bases and at J to 0 bases, leaving 12 bases not matched to a gene. CDR3 DNA: TGTGCCAGCAGCGAAACCCTGACAGGGGCAGTGAACACTGAAGCTTTCTTT. This translates into CASSETLTGAVNTEAFF.

This clonotype was recorded at least ten times. The V and J genes are TRBV2 and TRBJ2-6; D call uncertain. The germline gives CDR1 SNHLY, CDR2 FYNNEI. V was shortened by 7 bases and J by 2 bases, with 9 bases between the two germline ends. This CDR3 has 14 amino acids. Here the CDR3 DNA reads TGTGCCAGCATCGGCCAGGCTGGGGCCAACGTCCTGACTTTC. This codes for CASIGQAGANVLTF.

This clonotype was counted at least ten times. This chain connects TRBV6-1 to TRBJ2-5; a weak D match, TRBD2 (6 bases). The CDR3 covers 15 residues. Germline V gives CDR1 MNHNS, CDR2 SASEGT. With 7 bases removed from V and 5 bases from J, the gap between germline ends came to 20 bases. The CDR3 reads CASNAGGPARETQYF. The CDR3 nucleotides are TGTGCCAGCAACGCCGGGGGTCCCGCACGGGAGACCCAGTACTTC.

Turning to this clonotype: Compared with germline, one end of the junction differs, possibly owing to a read error. The CDR3 region has the DNA TGTGCCAGCGGCTTGGGGAGGACGGGGGACACTGAAGCTTTCTTT. It codes for CASGLGRTGDTEAFF. This chain links TRBV5-5 with TRBJ1-1; a weak D match, TRBD1 (5 bases). CDR3 size: 15 residues. CDR1 is SGHKS and CDR2 is YYEKEE in the germline V gene (reference sequence).

Turning to this clonotype: Possible read error: a much larger clone is one base away. The V call is TRBV7-9, the J call TRBJ2-7, with D perhaps TRBD2 (6 bases). CDR1 and CDR2 from the germline V gene are SEHNR and FQNEAQ (reference sequence). The CDR3 is made up of 12 amino acids. The chain's CDR3 is CASTGTSYGQYF. The CDR3 nucleotides read TGTGCCAGCACCGGGACTTCCTACGGGCAGTACTTC.

The chain combines TRBV9 with TRBJ2-7, with 10 bases fitting TRBD1. The CDR3 is 14 amino acids. The V gene's germline CDR1 is SGDLS and CDR2 YYNGEE. V shed 4 bases and J 4 bases; nucleotides not matched to a gene: 5. The DNA for the CDR3 is TGTGCCAGCAGCCCGACAGGGGGCAGGTACGAGCAGTACTTC. Translated, it gives CASSPTGGRYEQYF.

This chain links TRBV5-6 with TRBJ1-2; perhaps TRBD1 as D (6 bases). V was trimmed by 1 base and J by 4 bases, leaving 20 bases between them. Germline V gives CDR1 SGHDT, CDR2 YYEEEE. This CDR3 has 17 residues. The CDR3 sequence is CASSLSLGGGRVYGYTF. The CDR3 bases are TGTGCCAGCAGCTTGAGTCTCGGGGGGGGGCGCGTCTATGGCTACACCTTC.

This clonotype was counted many times. The CDR3 spells CASGPRTGNSPLHF. CDR3 in DNA: TGTGCCAGCGGCCCAAGGACAGGCAATTCACCCCTCCACTTT. The gene calls are TRBV6-1 and TRBJ1-6, with 7 positions matching TRBD1. This CDR3 spans 14 amino acids. V shed 8 bases, J shed 7 bases, and the junction held 8 bases outside the gene matches. Germline lookup yields CDR1 MNHNS and CDR2 SASEGT.

This clonotype appeared many times. The chain uses TRBV6-2 or TRBV6-3 and TRBJ2-4; the D gene is possibly TRBD2 (5 bases). Germline CDR1 MNHEY, CDR2 SVGEGT. The CDR3 consists of 15 residues. With 2 bases removed from V and 1 base from J, the gap between germline ends came to 9 bases. DNA for the CDR3: TGTGCCAGCAGTTACGCGGGCACGGCCAAAAACATTCAGTACTTC. Its protein is CASSYAGTAKNIQYF.

This clonotype was seen a handful of times. This chain uses TRBV3-1 with TRBJ2-7; D is ambiguous. Germline lookup yields CDR1 LGHDT and CDR2 YNNKEL (reference sequence). V lost 5 bases and J lost 5, with 10 bases in between. This CDR3 contains 12 residues. DNA of the CDR3: TGTGCCAGCAGCTTCGGCCCGGACGAGCAGTACTTC. Translating gives CASSFGPDEQYF.

This clonotype was seen repeatedly, ten times or more. The chain employs TRBV7-8 and TRBJ2-1; 12 bases are shared with TRBD2. This CDR3 contains 17 residues. J was trimmed by 6 bases and V by 4 bases; bases with no gene match: 10. Germline values: CDR1 SGHVS, CDR2 FQNEAQ. This CDR3 is CASSSETGLAGSNEQFF. The CDR3, as DNA: TGTGCCAGCAGCTCAGAAACGGGACTAGCGGGCTCCAATGAGCAGTTCTTC.

The table lists this clonotype with many counts. The chain combines TRBV2 with TRBJ2-7, with no clear D. The CDR3 contains 12 residues. Germline V gene lookup returns CDR1 SNHLY and CDR2 FYNNEI. V was trimmed by 7 bases and J by 0 bases, leaving 7 bases between them. Here the CDR3 reads CASKGYSYEQYF. For the CDR3, the DNA is TGTGCCAGCAAAGGGTACTCCTACGAGCAGTACTTC. The full variable domain, completed using reference TRBV2 and TRBJ2-7, is EPEVTQTPSHQVTQMGQEVILRCVPISNHLYFYWYRQILGQKVEFLVSFYNNEISEKSEIFDDQFSVERPDGSNFTLKIRSTKLEDSAMYFCASKGYSYEQYFGPGTRLTVT.

Many counts were recorded for this clonotype. The gene calls are TRBV12-3 or TRBV12-4 and TRBJ1-4, with D unresolved. V lost 4 bases and J lost 5, with 11 bases in between. The CDR3 spans 14 residues. The CDR3 reads CASSSFTENEKLFF. CDR3 nucleotides: TGTGCCAGCAGTTCCTTCACAGAGAATGAAAAACTGTTTTTT.

This clonotype was picked up many times. The chain is built from TRBV11-2 and TRBJ2-2, with 9 positions matching TRBD1. From germline, CDR1 is SGHAT and CDR2 FQNNGV. With 1 base clipped from V and 1 base from J, the junction kept 4 bases outside the gene matches. CDR3 length: 17 residues. CDR3: CASSLAGTGKNTGELFF. The CDR3 DNA reads TGTGCCAGCAGCTTAGCAGGGACAGGGAAGAACACCGGGGAGCTGTTTTTT.

The chain combines TRBV29-1 with TRBJ1-2; the match to TRBD1 covers 7 bases. Germline V CDR1 and CDR2: SQVTM, ANQGSEA. Unmatched junction bases numbered 18, after V lost 3 bases and J lost 8 bases. The CDR3 sequence is 16 residues long. CDR3 sequence reads: CSVDGYRREGAGGYTF. In DNA, the CDR3 is TGCAGCGTTGACGGGTATAGACGAGAGGGGGCTGGGGGCTACACCTTC.

This clonotype was seen at least ten times. J is TRBJ2-3 and V is TRBV5-4; the match to TRBD2 covers 10 bases. CDR3 size: 14 residues. The V and J ends lost 6 bases and 4 bases, in that order; junction bases with no gene match: 5. CDR1 is SGHNT and CDR2 is YYREEE in the germline V gene (reference sequence). The CDR3 DNA follows: TGTGCCAGCACGGAGCGGGGGGGCTCAGATACGCAGTATTTT. This translates into CASTERGGSDTQYF. Looking up the rest from reference TRBV5-4 and TRBJ2-3 gives the full variable domain: ETGVTQSPTHLIKTRGQQVTLRCSSQSGHNTVSWYQQALGQGPQFIFQYYREEENGRGNFPPRFSGLQFPNYSSELNVNALELDDSALYLCASTERGGSDTQYFGPGTRLTVL.

This clonotype has ten or more counts. The J gene is TRBJ2-3, the V gene TRBV7-2; the D gene is possibly TRBD1 (6 bases). The germline gives CDR1 SGHTA, CDR2 FQGNSA. This CDR3 is built from 14 residues. V lost 3 bases, J lost 5 bases, and 12 bases lay in between. The CDR3 protein is CASSFWGPGDTQYF. The CDR3 region has the DNA TGTGCCAGCAGCTTCTGGGGGCCGGGAGATACGCAGTATTTT.

This clonotype showed up many times. The chain carries TRBV6-1 and TRBJ2-1; D ambiguous. From germline, CDR1 is MNHNS and CDR2 SASEGT. The CDR3 loop spans 13 amino acids. With 5 bases removed from V and 4 bases from J, the gap between germline ends came to 9 bases. CDR3 nucleotides: TGTGCCAGCAGTCCCGGGCCTTACAATGAGCAGTTCTTC. It is translated as CASSPGPYNEQFF.

This clonotype was recorded many times. J is TRBJ1-2 and V is TRBV28; the D is unclear. CDR3 length: 11 residues. Trimming cost V 6 bases and J 7 bases, with 9 bases left between them. Germline assignment: CDR1 MDHEN and CDR2 SYDVKM. The CDR3 spells CASSSRVGYTF. CDR3 bases: TGTGCCAGCAGCAGTCGGGTTGGCTACACCTTC.

This clonotype was found many times. V and J are TRBV2 and TRBJ1-1, with D hard to call. CDR1 is SNHLY, CDR2 FYNNEI, per germline. This CDR3 is 15 amino acids long. The germline V and J ends were trimmed by 5 bases and 0 bases, with 13 bases remaining between them. The CDR3 spells CASSKYGSLNTEAFF. For the CDR3, the DNA is TGTGCCAGCAGTAAATATGGCAGTTTGAACACTGAAGCTTTCTTT.

This clonotype was seen at least ten times. The V call is TRBV27, the J call TRBJ1-1; maybe TRBD1 (6 bases). Germline V gives CDR1 MNHEY, CDR2 SMNVEV (reference sequence). This CDR3 region has 15 residues. Between the trimmed V and J ends, which lost 0 bases and 3 bases, there was a span of 11 bases. DNA for the CDR3: TGTGCCAGCAGTTTATCAAGGGGGAGGGACACTGAAGCTTTCTTT. This gives the protein CASSLSRGRDTEAFF.

This clonotype was seen many times. The chain has TRBV28 and TRBJ1-2, with D unclear. The length of the CDR3 is 15 residues. CDR1 is MDHEN and CDR2 is SYDVKM in the germline V gene. Trimming took 7 bases from V and 2 from J, leaving 17 bases between them. The CDR3 region has the DNA TGTGCCAGCACCGTTTATGCCAGGCGGAACTATGGCTACACCTTC. Translating gives CASTVYARRNYGYTF.

This clonotype was observed many times. The rearrangement uses TRBV7-3 and TRBJ2-3, with TRBD1 identical over 9 bases. This CDR3 contains 14 residues. Germline V gene data show CDR1 as SGHTA and CDR2 as FQGTGA. The V gene end was trimmed by 5 bases and the J gene end by 6 bases; junction bases not matched to a gene: 6. The CDR3 spells CASSPDRGGDTQYF. The CDR3 coding sequence is TGTGCCAGCAGCCCGGACAGGGGAGGGGATACGCAGTATTTT.

Turning to this clonotype: A much more abundant neighbour one base away suggests this may be a read error. The rearrangement uses TRBV2 and TRBJ2-2; D is possibly TRBD2 (5 bases). The CDR3 is 16 residues long. Germline loops: CDR1 SNHLY, CDR2 FYNNEI. CDR3 residues: CASSPRTPRNTGKLLF. Written as DNA, the CDR3 is TGTGCCAGCAGCCCCAGGACCCCGAGGAACACCGGGAAGCTGCTTTTT.

This clonotype was detected many times. The CDR3 here is CASSLDGETQYF. The CDR3 DNA follows: TGTGCCAGCAGCTTAGATGGCGAGACCCAGTACTTC. The chain joins TRBV11-2 to TRBJ2-5; no clear D. CDR1 SGHAT and CDR2 FQNNGV come from the germline V gene. CDR3 size: 12 residues. The germline V and J ends were trimmed by 0 bases and 5 bases, with 4 bases remaining between them.

This clonotype has a count of ten or more. CDR3 bases: TGTGCCAGCAGGAGGGGAGTGCTCTACGAGCAGTACTTC. Residues: CASRRGVLYEQYF. This chain uses TRBV6-1 with TRBJ2-7; D possibly matches TRBD1 or TRBD2 (5 bases each). V was trimmed by 6 bases and J by 3 bases, leaving 12 bases between them. CDR1 is MNHNS and CDR2 is SASEGT in the germline V gene. CDR3 length: 13 residues.